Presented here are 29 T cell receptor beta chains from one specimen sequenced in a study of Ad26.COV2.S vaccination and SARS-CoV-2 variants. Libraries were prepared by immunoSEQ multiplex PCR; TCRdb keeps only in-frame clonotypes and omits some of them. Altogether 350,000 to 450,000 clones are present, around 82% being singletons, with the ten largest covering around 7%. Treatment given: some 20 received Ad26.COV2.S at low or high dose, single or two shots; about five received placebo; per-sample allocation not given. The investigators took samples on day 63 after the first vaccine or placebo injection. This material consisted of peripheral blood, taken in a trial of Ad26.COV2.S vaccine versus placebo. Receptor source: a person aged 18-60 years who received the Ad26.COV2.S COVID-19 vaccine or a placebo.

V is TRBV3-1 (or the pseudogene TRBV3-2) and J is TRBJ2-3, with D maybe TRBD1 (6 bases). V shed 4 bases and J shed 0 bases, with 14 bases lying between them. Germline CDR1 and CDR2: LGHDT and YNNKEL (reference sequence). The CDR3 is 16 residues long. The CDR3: CASSPTRDISTDTQYF. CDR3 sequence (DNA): TGTGCCAGCAGCCCCACCCGGGACATCAGCACAGATACGCAGTATTTT.

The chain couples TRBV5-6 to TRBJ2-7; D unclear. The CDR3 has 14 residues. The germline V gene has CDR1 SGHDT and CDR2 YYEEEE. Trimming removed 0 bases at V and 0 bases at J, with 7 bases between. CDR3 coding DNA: TGTGCCAGCAGCTTGGTAGTCAGCTCCTACGAGCAGTACTTC. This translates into CASSLVVSSYEQYF.

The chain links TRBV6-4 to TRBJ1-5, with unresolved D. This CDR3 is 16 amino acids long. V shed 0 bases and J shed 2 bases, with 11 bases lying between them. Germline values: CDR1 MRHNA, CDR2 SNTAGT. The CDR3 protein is CASSDSKRFGNQPQHF. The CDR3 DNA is TGTGCCAGCAGTGACTCGAAAAGATTTGGCAATCAGCCCCAGCATTTT.

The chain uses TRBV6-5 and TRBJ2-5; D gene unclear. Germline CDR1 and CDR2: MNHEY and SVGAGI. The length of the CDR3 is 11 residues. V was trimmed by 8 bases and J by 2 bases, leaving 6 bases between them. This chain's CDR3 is CASVDQETQYF. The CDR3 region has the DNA TGTGCCAGCGTGGATCAAGAGACCCAGTACTTC.

CDR3 amino acids: CASKKIARLAGDTQYF. The CDR3 nucleotides are TGTGCCAGCAAAAAGATTGCCCGACTAGCGGGGGATACGCAGTATTTT. This chain joins TRBV4-2 and TRBJ2-3, with TRBD2 matching over 11 bases. This CDR3 contains 16 residues. CDR1 and CDR2 from the germline V gene are LGHNA and YNFKEQ. J lost 6 bases, V lost 7 bases, and 12 bases had no gene match.

The CDR3 DNA reads as TGTGCCAGCAGGCTACTCGACTCCTACGAGCAGTACTTC. Residues: CASRLLDSYEQYF. The V and J genes are TRBV27 and TRBJ2-7, with D hard to call. Trimming pared 6 bases from V and 0 bases from J, leaving 9 bases between. The CDR3 length is 13 residues. CDR1 and CDR2 (germline): MNHEY, SMNVEV (reference sequence).

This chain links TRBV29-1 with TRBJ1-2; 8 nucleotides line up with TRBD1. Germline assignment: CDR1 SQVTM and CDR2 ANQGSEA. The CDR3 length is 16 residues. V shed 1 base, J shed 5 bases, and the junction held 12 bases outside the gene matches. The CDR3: CSVEGGLGQGPYGYTF. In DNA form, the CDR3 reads TGCAGCGTTGAAGGGGGCCTCGGACAGGGTCCTTATGGCTACACCTTC.

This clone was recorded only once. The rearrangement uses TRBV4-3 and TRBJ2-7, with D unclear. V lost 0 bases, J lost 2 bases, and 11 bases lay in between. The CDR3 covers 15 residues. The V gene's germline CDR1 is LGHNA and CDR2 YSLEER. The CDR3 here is CASSQDSARPYEQYF. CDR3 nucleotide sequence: TGCGCCAGCAGCCAAGATTCCGCCCGACCCTACGAGCAGTACTTC.

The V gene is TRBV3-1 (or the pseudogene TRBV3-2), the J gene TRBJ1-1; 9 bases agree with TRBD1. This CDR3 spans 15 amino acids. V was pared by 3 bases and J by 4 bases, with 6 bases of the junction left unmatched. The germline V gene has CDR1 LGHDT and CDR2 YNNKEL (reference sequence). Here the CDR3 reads CASSQRDRAGTEAFF. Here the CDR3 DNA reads TGTGCCAGCAGCCAGAGGGACAGGGCGGGCACTGAAGCTTTCTTT.

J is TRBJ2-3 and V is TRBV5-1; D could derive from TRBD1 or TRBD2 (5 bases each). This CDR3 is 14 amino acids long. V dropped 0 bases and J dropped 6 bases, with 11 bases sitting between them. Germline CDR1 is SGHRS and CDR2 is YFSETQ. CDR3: CASSLDGGSDTQYF. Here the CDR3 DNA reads TGCGCCAGCAGCTTGGATGGGGGTTCGGATACGCAGTATTTT.

The CDR3, as DNA: TGTGCCAGCTCGCCCGACAGGGGGCGACCCCAGCATTTT. This translates into CASSPDRGRPQHF. The V gene is TRBV18, the J gene TRBJ1-5; TRBD1 matches at 10 bases. CDR1 and CDR2 from the germline V gene are KGHSH and LQKENI. With 6 bases clipped from V and 10 bases from J, the junction kept 6 bases outside the gene matches. The CDR3 has 13 amino acids.

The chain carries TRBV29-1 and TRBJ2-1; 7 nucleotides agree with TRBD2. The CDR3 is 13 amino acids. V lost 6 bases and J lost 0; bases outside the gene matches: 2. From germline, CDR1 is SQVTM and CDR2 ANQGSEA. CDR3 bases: TGCAGCGTGGTAGCGGGCTCCTACAATGAGCAGTTCTTC. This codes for CSVVAGSYNEQFF.

CDR3 region: CASSLGLLTGHPEQYF. The DNA for the CDR3 is TGTGCCAGCAGCTTAGGGTTGCTTACAGGGCACCCCGAGCAGTACTTC. This chain links TRBV13 with TRBJ2-7; weak D call: TRBD1 (6 bases). Germline V gene data show CDR1 as PRHDT and CDR2 as FYEKMQ (reference sequence). The CDR3 totals 16 residues. V lost 0 bases and J 6 bases, leaving 18 bases between the germline ends.

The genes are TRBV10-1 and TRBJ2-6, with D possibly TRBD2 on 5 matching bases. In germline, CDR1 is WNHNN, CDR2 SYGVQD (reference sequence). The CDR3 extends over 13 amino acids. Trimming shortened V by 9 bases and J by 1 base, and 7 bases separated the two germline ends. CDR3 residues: CASSGSGANVLTF. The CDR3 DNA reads TGCGCCAGTTCGGGATCTGGGGCCAACGTCCTGACTTTC.

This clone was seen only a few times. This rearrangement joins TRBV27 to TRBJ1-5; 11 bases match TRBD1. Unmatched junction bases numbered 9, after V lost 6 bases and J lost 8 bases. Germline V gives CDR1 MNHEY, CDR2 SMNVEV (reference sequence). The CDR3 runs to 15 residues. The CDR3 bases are TGTGCCAGCAGCCCCCGGGACAGGGGGTTTGAGCCCCAGCATTTT. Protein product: CASSPRDRGFEPQHF.

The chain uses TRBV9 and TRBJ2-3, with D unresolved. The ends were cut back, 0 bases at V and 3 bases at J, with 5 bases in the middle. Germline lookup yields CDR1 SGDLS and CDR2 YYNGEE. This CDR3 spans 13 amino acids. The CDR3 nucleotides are TGTGCCAGCAGCGTAGATCTTACAGATACGCAGTATTTT. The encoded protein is CASSVDLTDTQYF.

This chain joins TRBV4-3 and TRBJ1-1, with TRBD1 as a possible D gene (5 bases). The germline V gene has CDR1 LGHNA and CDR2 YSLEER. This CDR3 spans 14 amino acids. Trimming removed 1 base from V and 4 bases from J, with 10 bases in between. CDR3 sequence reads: CASSQGGVGTEAFF. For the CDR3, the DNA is TGCGCCAGCAGCCAAGGGGGGGTGGGCACTGAAGCTTTCTTT.

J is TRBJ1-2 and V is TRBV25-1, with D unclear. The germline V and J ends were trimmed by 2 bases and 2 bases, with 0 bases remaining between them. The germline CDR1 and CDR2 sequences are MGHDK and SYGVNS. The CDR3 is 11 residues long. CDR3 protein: CASSENYGYTF. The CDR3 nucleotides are TGTGCCAGCAGTGAAAACTATGGCTACACCTTC.

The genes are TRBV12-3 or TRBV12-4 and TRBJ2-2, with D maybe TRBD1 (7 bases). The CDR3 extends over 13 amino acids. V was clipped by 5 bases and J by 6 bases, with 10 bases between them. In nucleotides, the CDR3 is TGTGCCAGCAGTGCCAGGGGGGCCGGGGAGCTGTTTTTT. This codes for CASSARGAGELFF.

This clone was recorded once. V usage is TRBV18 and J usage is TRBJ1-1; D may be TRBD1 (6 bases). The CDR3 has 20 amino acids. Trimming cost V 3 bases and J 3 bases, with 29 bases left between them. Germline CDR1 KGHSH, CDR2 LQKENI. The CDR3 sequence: CASSPRQVFRQALGYTEAFF. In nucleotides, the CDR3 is TGTGCCAGCTCACCGCGTCAGGTATTCCGACAGGCCCTCGGATACACTGAAGCTTTCTTT.

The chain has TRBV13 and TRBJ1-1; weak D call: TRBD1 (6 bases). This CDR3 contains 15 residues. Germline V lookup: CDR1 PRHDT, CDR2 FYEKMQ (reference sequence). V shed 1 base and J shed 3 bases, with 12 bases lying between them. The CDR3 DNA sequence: TGTGCCAGCAGCTTAGAGGGGGGCGCGTACACTGAAGCTTTCTTT. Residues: CASSLEGGAYTEAFF.

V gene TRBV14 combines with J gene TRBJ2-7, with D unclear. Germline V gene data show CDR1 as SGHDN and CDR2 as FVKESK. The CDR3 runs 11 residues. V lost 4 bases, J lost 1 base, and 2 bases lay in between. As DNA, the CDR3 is TGTGCCAGCAGCCGGTCCTACGAGCAGTACTTC. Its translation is CASSRSYEQYF.

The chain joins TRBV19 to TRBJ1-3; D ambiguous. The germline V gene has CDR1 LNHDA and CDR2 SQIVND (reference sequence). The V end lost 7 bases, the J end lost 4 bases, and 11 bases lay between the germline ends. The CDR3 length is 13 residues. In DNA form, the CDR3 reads TGTGCCAGTAACGTACAAAACGGAAACACCATATATTTT. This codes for CASNVQNGNTIYF.

DNA of the CDR3: TGTGCCAGCAGTTACGGGACTAGCGGATACAATGAGCAGTTCTTC. As protein: CASSYGTSGYNEQFF. J is TRBJ2-1 and V is TRBV6-5, with 11 bases lining up with TRBD2. CDR1 is MNHEY, CDR2 SVGAGI, per germline. CDR3 length equals 15 residues. V lost 2 bases and J lost 4; bases outside the gene matches: 1.

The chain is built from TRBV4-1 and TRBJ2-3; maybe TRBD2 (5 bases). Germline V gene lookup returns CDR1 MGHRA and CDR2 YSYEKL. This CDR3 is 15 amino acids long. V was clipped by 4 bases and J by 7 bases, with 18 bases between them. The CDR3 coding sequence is TGCGCCAGCAGCCCCCCCCGCCCAGGAGGCTATACGCAGTATTTT. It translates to CASSPPRPGGYTQYF.

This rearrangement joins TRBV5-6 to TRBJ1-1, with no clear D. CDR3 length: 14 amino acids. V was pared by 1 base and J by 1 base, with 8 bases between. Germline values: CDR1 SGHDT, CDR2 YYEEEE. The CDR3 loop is CASSLISRNTEAFF. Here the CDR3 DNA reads TGTGCCAGCAGCTTGATCTCCAGGAACACTGAAGCTTTCTTT.

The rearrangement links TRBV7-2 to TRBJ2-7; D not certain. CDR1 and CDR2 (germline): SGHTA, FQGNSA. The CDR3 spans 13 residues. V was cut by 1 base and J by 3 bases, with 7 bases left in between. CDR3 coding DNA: TGTGCCAGCAGCTTAGGGGGTATCTACGAGCAGTACTTC. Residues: CASSLGGIYEQYF.

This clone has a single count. The CDR3 region has the DNA TGTGCCAGTATCCCAACCGCAGCGGGAGGGGGCGAGCAGTACTTC. Protein product: CASIPTAAGGGEQYF. The V gene is TRBV19, the J gene TRBJ2-7; TRBD2 matches at 10 bases. CDR3 length: 15 residues. J was trimmed by 6 bases and V by 7 bases; bases with no gene match: 12. Germline V CDR1 and CDR2: LNHDA, SQIVND (reference sequence). The complete variable domain, with remaining parts taken from reference TRBV19 and TRBJ2-7, reads DGGITQSPKYLFRKEGQNVTLSCEQNLNHDAMYWYRQDPGQGLRLIYYSQIVNDFQKGDIAEGYSVSREKKESFPLTVTSAQKNPTAFYLCASIPTAAGGGEQYFGPGTRLTVT.

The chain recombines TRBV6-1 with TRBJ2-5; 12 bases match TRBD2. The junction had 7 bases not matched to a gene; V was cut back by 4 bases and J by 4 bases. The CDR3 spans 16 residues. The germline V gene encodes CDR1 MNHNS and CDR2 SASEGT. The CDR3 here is CASSGRLAGVRETQYF. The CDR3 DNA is TGTGCCAGCAGTGGTCGACTAGCGGGAGTGCGAGAGACCCAGTACTTC.